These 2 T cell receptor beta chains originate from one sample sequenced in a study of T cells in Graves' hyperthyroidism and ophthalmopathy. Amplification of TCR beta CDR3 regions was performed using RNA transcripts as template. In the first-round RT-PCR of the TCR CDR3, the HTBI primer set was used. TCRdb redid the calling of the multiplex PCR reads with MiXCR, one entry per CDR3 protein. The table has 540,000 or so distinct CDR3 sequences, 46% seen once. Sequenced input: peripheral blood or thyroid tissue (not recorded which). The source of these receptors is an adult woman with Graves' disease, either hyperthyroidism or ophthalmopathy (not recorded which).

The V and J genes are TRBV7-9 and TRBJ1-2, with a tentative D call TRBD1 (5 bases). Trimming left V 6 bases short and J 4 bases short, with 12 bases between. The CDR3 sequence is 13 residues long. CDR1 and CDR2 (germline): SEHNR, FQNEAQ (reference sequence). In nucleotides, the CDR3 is TGTGCCAGCAGTCCTGACAGCTTCTATGGCTACACCTTC. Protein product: CASSPDSFYGYTF.

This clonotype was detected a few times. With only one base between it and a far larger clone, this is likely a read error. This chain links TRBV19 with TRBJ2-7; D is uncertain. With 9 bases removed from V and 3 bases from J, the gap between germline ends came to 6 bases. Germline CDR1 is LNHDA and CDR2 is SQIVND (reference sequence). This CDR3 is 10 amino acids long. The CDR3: CASDGYEQYF. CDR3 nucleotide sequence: TGTGCCAGCGACGGCTACGAGCAGTACTTC.